This TCR beta chain was obtained from a study of blood T cell repertoires in COVID-19. The table came from immunoSEQ multiplex PCR; TCRdb's copy has only in-frame clones and leaves some out. The profile covers some 160,000 clones, with about 84% appearing a single time and about 5% taken by the ten largest. Material for sequencing was peripheral blood. The source of this sequence is a woman between 45 and 60 years old with acute or convalescent COVID-19.

CDR3 nucleotide sequence: TGTGCCAGCAGCTTAACGAGGGATGGGAAGGAGACCCAGTACTTC. Encoded protein: CASSLTRDGKETQYF. This chain uses TRBV7-9 with TRBJ2-5; D might be TRBD2 (5 bases). Germline-derived CDR1 and CDR2 are SEHNR and FQNEAQ (reference sequence). The CDR3 is 15 residues long. The germline V and J ends were trimmed by 2 bases and 5 bases, with 15 bases remaining between them.